This entry lists 30 T cell receptor beta chains sequenced from one sample in a study of shared clonotypes between healthy human individuals. Naive CD8 cells comprised CD45RO-negative, CCR7-positively selected cells, excluding terminally differentiated effector memory CD45RA+ cells. The assay was immunoSEQ multiplex PCR, and TCRdb's table has in-frame clones only and misses some. The sample yields about 750,000 clones, nearly 95% seen once. The specimen was naive CD8+ T cells sorted from blood. Receptors originate from a man aged 30-40 years in good health.

The sample holds one count of this clone. J is TRBJ2-5 and V is TRBV13, with D tentatively TRBD1 (6 bases). CDR3 length equals 16 residues. Deletions cut 1 base from V and 2 bases from J, with 14 bases between. The germline V gene encodes CDR1 PRHDT and CDR2 FYEKMQ (reference sequence). The CDR3 region is CASSLEQGRTQETQYF. Here the CDR3 DNA reads TGTGCCAGCAGCTTAGAACAGGGCCGCACGCAAGAGACCCAGTACTTC.

The chain employs TRBV4-3 and TRBJ2-1; D is unclear. This CDR3 is 15 amino acids long. In germline, CDR1 is LGHNA, CDR2 YSLEER. Trimming left V 0 bases short and J 3 bases short, with 9 bases between. The CDR3 region has the DNA TGCGCCAGCAGCCAAGATCGAGCAGACTACAATGAGCAGTTCTTC. Amino acid sequence: CASSQDRADYNEQFF.

The chain recombines TRBV7-6 with TRBJ2-5; 8 nucleotides align to TRBD1. CDR3 length: 16 amino acids. J gave up 5 bases and V 1 base, and 9 bases lay outside the gene matches. Germline V gives CDR1 SGHVS, CDR2 FNYEAQ. The CDR3 region is CASSLVAGQAWETQYF. The DNA of the CDR3 is TGTGCCAGCAGCTTAGTTGCGGGACAGGCCTGGGAGACCCAGTACTTC. Using reference TRBV7-6 and TRBJ2-5 for the parts outside the CDR3, the full variable domain is GAGVSQSPRYKVTKRGQDVALRCDPISGHVSLYWYRQALGQGPEFLTYFNYEAQQDKSGLPNDRFSAERPEGSISTLTIQRTEQRDSAMYRCASSLVAGQAWETQYFGPGTRLLVL.

CDR3 sequence reads: CASSFERVTQYF. CDR3 DNA: TGTGCCAGCAGCTTCGAGCGAGTTACGCAGTATTTT. This chain links TRBV5-6 with TRBJ2-3; D call uncertain. This CDR3 has 12 amino acids. Germline V gene lookup returns CDR1 SGHDT and CDR2 YYEEEE. The V end was cut by 2 bases, the J end by 8 bases, with 9 bases between.

CDR3 sequence: CSAAKDRPYEQYF. DNA for the CDR3: TGCAGCGCCGCCAAGGACAGGCCCTACGAGCAGTACTTC. The chain carries TRBV29-1 and TRBJ2-7, with 7 bases matching TRBD1. CDR1 is SQVTM, CDR2 ANQGSEA, per germline. Germline trimming cut 7 bases from V and 2 bases from J; bases unmatched to any gene: 8. This CDR3 has 13 amino acids.

CDR3 region: CASSPLINNEQFF. CDR3 DNA: TGTGCCAGCAGCCCACTGATAAACAATGAGCAGTTCTTC. The rearrangement links TRBV27 to TRBJ2-1; D gene unclear. V was shortened by 6 bases and J by 5 bases, with 11 bases between the two germline ends. Per germline, CDR1 MNHEY and CDR2 SMNVEV (reference sequence). The CDR3 contains 13 residues.

The rearrangement links TRBV4-3 to TRBJ2-3; 8 bases map to TRBD2. V shed 3 bases and J 4 bases; nucleotides not matched to a gene: 9. This CDR3 spans 16 amino acids. Germline CDR1 and CDR2: LGHNA and YSLEER. The CDR3: CASSQLLADIADTQYF. The CDR3 coding sequence is TGCGCCAGCAGCCAGTTACTAGCGGACATCGCAGATACGCAGTATTTT.

The chain links TRBV7-6 to TRBJ2-5, with TRBD2 as a possible D gene (6 bases). The CDR3 sequence is 14 residues long. V lost 5 bases and J 2 bases, leaving 12 bases between the germline ends. The V gene's germline CDR1 is SGHVS and CDR2 FNYEAQ. The CDR3 here is CASSPRDLQETQYF. CDR3 in DNA: TGTGCCAGCAGCCCAAGGGACTTACAAGAGACCCAGTACTTC.

This clone was recorded once. This sequence joins TRBV7-2 and TRBJ2-7, with D perhaps matching TRBD2 (5 bases). The V gene's germline CDR1 is SGHTA and CDR2 FQGNSA. The CDR3 is 15 residues long. Trimming removed 1 base from V and 0 bases from J, with 10 bases in between. In nucleotides, the CDR3 is TGTGCCAGCAGCTTAGAAACTAGGGACTCCTACGAGCAGTACTTC. Translation gives CASSLETRDSYEQYF.

The rearrangement joins TRBV28 to TRBJ2-1; D ambiguous. The CDR3 has 12 residues. Trimming shortened V by 3 bases and J by 9 bases, and 9 bases separated the two germline ends. The germline gives CDR1 MDHEN, CDR2 SYDVKM. The CDR3 bases are TGTGCCAGCAGTTTGGATGCTGGTGAGCAGTTCTTC. Residues: CASSLDAGEQFF.

This sequence joins TRBV10-2 and TRBJ2-1, with 7 bases fitting TRBD1. V lost 9 bases and J lost 5; bases outside the gene matches: 7. CDR1 WSHSY and CDR2 SAAADI come from the germline V gene. CDR3 length: 13 amino acids. Written as DNA, the CDR3 is TGCGCCAGTGTCGGGACAGAGGACAATGAGCAGTTCTTC. This codes for CASVGTEDNEQFF.

The V gene is TRBV19, the J gene TRBJ2-1; D is ambiguous. Germline values: CDR1 LNHDA, CDR2 SQIVND (reference sequence). Trimming pared 7 bases from V and 2 bases from J, leaving 9 bases between. The length of the CDR3 is 13 residues. CDR3 loop: CASKTLTYNEQFF. Here the CDR3 DNA reads TGTGCCAGTAAAACACTGACCTACAATGAGCAGTTCTTC.

This clone has only one observation. This chain uses TRBV27 with TRBJ2-1; 8 bases fit TRBD2. Germline V gene lookup returns CDR1 MNHEY and CDR2 SMNVEV (reference sequence). The J segment lost 0 bases and the V segment lost 1 base, leaving 5 bases of the junction unmatched. CDR3 length equals 17 residues. The CDR3 DNA follows: TGTGCCAGCAGTTTATTTGGAGCGGGAGTCTCCTACAATGAGCAGTTCTTC. Amino acids: CASSLFGAGVSYNEQFF.

The chain recombines TRBV30 with TRBJ2-7; TRBD2 might be the D (5 bases). V lost 2 bases and J lost 4, with 18 bases in between. The CDR3 has 15 amino acids. Germline V CDR1 and CDR2: GTSNPN, SVGIG (reference sequence). The CDR3 coding sequence is TGTGCCTGGAGTTTGCGGACCCTAAGAGGGTACGAGCAGTACTTC. Protein: CAWSLRTLRGYEQYF.

The genes are TRBV15 and TRBJ2-3, with 7 bases matching TRBD2. The germline gives CDR1 LNHNV, CDR2 YYDKDF (reference sequence). The CDR3 is 16 amino acids. Trimming cost V 4 bases and J 1 base; bases outside gene matches: 8. DNA of the CDR3: TGTGCCACCAGCACGAGGACTAGTTCTGGCACAGATACGCAGTATTTT. Protein: CATSTRTSSGTDTQYF.

This chain joins TRBV14 and TRBJ1-3; 7 bases are shared with TRBD1. With V trimmed by 6 bases and J by 2 bases, 19 bases remained unmatched. The CDR3 covers 19 residues. Germline V gives CDR1 SGHDN, CDR2 FVKESK. CDR3 protein: CASRPPGQTRNFAGNTIYF. CDR3 coding DNA: TGTGCCAGCAGACCACCGGGACAGACCCGTAATTTTGCTGGAAACACCATATATTTT.

This chain uses TRBV28 with TRBJ2-1; D remains unclear. V lost 6 bases to trimming and J lost 6 bases, with 9 bases between them. The germline V gene encodes CDR1 MDHEN and CDR2 SYDVKM. There are 12 residues in the CDR3. The CDR3 loop reads CASRKVGNEQFF. CDR3 DNA: TGTGCCAGCAGGAAGGTGGGCAATGAGCAGTTCTTC.

The genes are TRBV5-1 and TRBJ1-4, with 9 bases that match TRBD1. After removal of 4 bases from V and 8 bases from J, the junction contained 12 bases not matched to a gene. Germline CDR1 reads SGHRS; CDR2 reads YFSETQ. The CDR3 length is 16 residues. The CDR3 is CASSTYGTGPGEKLFF. DNA of the CDR3: TGCGCCAGCAGCACTTACGGGACAGGGCCCGGGGAAAAACTGTTTTTT.

The chain employs TRBV27 and TRBJ2-1, with TRBD2 identical over 8 bases. CDR3 length: 15 amino acids. With 6 bases clipped from V and 4 bases from J, the junction kept 8 bases outside the gene matches. The germline gives CDR1 MNHEY, CDR2 SMNVEV (reference sequence). The CDR3 sequence: CASRPTSGGYNEQFF. The CDR3 DNA sequence: TGTGCCAGCAGACCTACTAGCGGAGGTTACAATGAGCAGTTCTTC.

CDR3 loop: CASRTGTGGFQPQHF. The DNA of the CDR3 is TGTGCCAGCAGAACAGGGACAGGGGGCTTTCAGCCCCAGCATTTT. The rearrangement uses TRBV27 and TRBJ1-5; 12 bases agree with TRBD1. V lost 6 bases, J lost 6 bases, and 6 bases stayed unmatched. In germline, CDR1 is MNHEY, CDR2 SMNVEV (reference sequence). CDR3 length: 15 residues.

The chain couples TRBV7-9 to TRBJ2-4; D might be TRBD1 or TRBD2, each matching 5 bases. Trimming left V 5 bases short and J 5 bases short, with 19 bases between. This CDR3 is 16 amino acids long. Germline lookup yields CDR1 SEHNR and CDR2 FQNEAQ (reference sequence). The CDR3 DNA is TGTGCCAGCAGCCCCGGGGCCGAGCCGGGACAAAACATTCAGTACTTC. Protein product: CASSPGAEPGQNIQYF.

This clone has just one count. The chain employs TRBV2 and TRBJ1-5; 7 bases are a match to TRBD1. V was pared by 6 bases and J by 0 bases, with 5 bases of the junction left unmatched. The CDR3 spans 15 residues. CDR1 and CDR2 (germline): SNHLY, FYNNEI. The CDR3 DNA follows: TGTGCCAGCAGCGAGGGACAGAGTAGCAATCAGCCCCAGCATTTT. Its protein product is CASSEGQSSNQPQHF.

This rearrangement joins TRBV6-5 to TRBJ2-5; D unresolved. This CDR3 contains 14 residues. The V gene lost 1 base and the J gene lost 4 bases, with 10 bases spanning the gap. Germline loops: CDR1 MNHEY, CDR2 SVGAGI. The chain's CDR3 is CASSYYGDSETQYF. The CDR3 nucleotides read TGTGCCAGCAGTTACTATGGCGATTCAGAGACCCAGTACTTC.

The chain recombines TRBV4-1 with TRBJ2-5; 9 nucleotides align to TRBD1. The germline V gene encodes CDR1 MGHRA and CDR2 YSYEKL. This CDR3 is 17 amino acids long. V shed 3 bases, J shed 2 bases, and the junction held 10 bases outside the gene matches. CDR3 sequence (DNA): TGCGCCAGCAGCCAGTCACAGGGGGCGCGACGGCAAGAGACCCAGTACTTC. Translating it yields CASSQSQGARRQETQYF.

The chain is built from TRBV19 and TRBJ1-5; TRBD1 matches at 8 bases. V lost 8 bases to trimming and J lost 0 bases; unmatched junction nucleotides: 12. CDR1 and CDR2 (germline): LNHDA, SQIVND (reference sequence). There are 17 residues in the CDR3. The CDR3 sequence is CASGAQQGEYSNQPQHF. CDR3 nucleotide sequence: TGTGCCAGTGGGGCCCAACAGGGGGAATATAGCAATCAGCCCCAGCATTTT.

The chain couples TRBV30 to TRBJ2-7, with D possibly called TRBD1 or TRBD2 (5 bases each). Trimming left V 1 base short and J 2 bases short, with 9 bases between. The CDR3 sequence is 13 residues long. Germline CDR1 reads GTSNPN; CDR2 reads SVGIG (reference sequence). CDR3 nucleotides: TGTGCCTGGAGTGGGGGGACCGCCTACGAGCAGTACTTC. Protein product: CAWSGGTAYEQYF.

The chain carries TRBV21-1 and TRBJ2-2; the listed D gene, TRBD1, was not tested against the DNA. TRBV21-1 is a pseudogene segment. This CDR3 is built from 16 residues. DNA of the CDR3: TGTGCCAGCCCACTTAGCCGGGACAGGAACACCGGGGAGCTGTTTTTT. Protein product: CASPLSRDRNTGELFF.

The V gene is TRBV27, the J gene TRBJ2-2; TRBD1 agrees at 7 bases. V shed 5 bases, J shed 2 bases, and the junction held 5 bases outside the gene matches. The CDR3 is 15 residues long. Germline CDR1 and CDR2: MNHEY and SMNVEV (reference sequence). CDR3 sequence reads: CASSRRDSNTGELFF. For the CDR3, the DNA is TGTGCCAGCAGTCGCCGGGACAGCAACACCGGGGAGCTGTTTTTT.

V is TRBV10-1 and J is TRBJ2-1; 14 bases fit TRBD2. J gave up 8 bases and V 3 bases, and 6 bases lay outside the gene matches. Germline loops: CDR1 WNHNN, CDR2 SYGVQD (reference sequence). The CDR3 is made up of 16 amino acids. CDR3 nucleotides: TGCGCCAGCAGTGAAACGGGACTAGCGGGAGATCATGAGCAGTTCTTC. Translating it yields CASSETGLAGDHEQFF.

The chain joins TRBV2 to TRBJ2-7; D is ambiguous. The CDR3 totals 15 residues. CDR1 and CDR2 (germline): SNHLY, FYNNEI. Trimming shortened V by 7 bases and J by 4 bases, and 20 bases separated the two germline ends. The CDR3 sequence: CASNAAEATGYEQYF. The CDR3 nucleotides are TGTGCCAGCAATGCCGCTGAGGCTACTGGGTACGAGCAGTACTTC. Based on the CDR3 plus reference TRBV2 and TRBJ2-7, the full variable domain is EPEVTQTPSHQVTQMGQEVILRCVPISNHLYFYWYRQILGQKVEFLVSFYNNEISEKSEIFDDQFSVERPDGSNFTLKIRSTKLEDSAMYFCASNAAEATGYEQYFGPGTRLTVT.